A single sample gave rise to the 15 T cell receptor beta chains below, sequenced in a study of memory CD4+ T cells and cytomegalovirus serostatus. Profiled with immunoSEQ multiplex PCR; TCRdb holds only in-frame clones, not every one. The sample consists of tens of thousands of clones, approximately 80% of them appearing once. The sort gate was single viable CD3+CD4+CD8-CD45RO+ cells for memory CD4+ T cells. Source material: memory CD4+ T cells from blood. The receptor set was obtained from an adult in good health and CMV-seronegative.

V and J are TRBV19 and TRBJ2-2; D remains unclear. From germline, CDR1 is LNHDA and CDR2 SQIVND (reference sequence). CDR3 length: 12 amino acids. V dropped 4 bases and J dropped 5 bases, with 5 bases sitting between them. CDR3 region: CASSTRTGELFF. The CDR3 DNA follows: TGTGCCAGTAGTACTAGGACCGGGGAGCTGTTTTTT.

The chain is built from TRBV28 and TRBJ1-4; D gene unclear. CDR1 MDHEN and CDR2 SYDVKM come from the germline V gene. The CDR3 has 12 amino acids. Trimming took 6 bases from V and 7 from J, leaving 9 bases between them. The CDR3 nucleotides are TGTGCCAGCAGGGGGTTGGGTGAAAAACTGTTTTTT. This translates into CASRGLGEKLFF.

The chain has TRBV7-8 and TRBJ2-7; 10 nucleotides agree with TRBD2. The CDR3 is made up of 15 amino acids. The V gene end was trimmed by 1 base and the J gene end by 4 bases; junction bases not matched to a gene: 4. Germline CDR1 reads SGHVS; CDR2 reads FQNEAQ. This CDR3 is CASSLELAGGYEQYF. CDR3 DNA: TGTGCCAGCAGCTTAGAATTAGCGGGAGGATACGAGCAGTACTTC.

This clone was picked up a small number of times. The sample holds other DNA sequences that translate to the same CDR3. J is TRBJ1-6 and V is TRBV5-1, with unresolved D. CDR1 SGHRS and CDR2 YFSETQ come from the germline V gene. The CDR3 consists of 13 residues. V was shortened by 2 bases and J by 7 bases, with 7 bases between the two germline ends. The CDR3 spells CASSLESNSPLHF. CDR3 bases: TGCGCCAGCAGCTTAGAGAGCAATTCACCCCTCCACTTT.

The chain recombines TRBV27 with TRBJ1-1; no reliable D call. V lost 1 base and J lost 0, with 3 bases in between. Germline CDR1 and CDR2: MNHEY and SMNVEV (reference sequence). The CDR3 covers 13 residues. CDR3 sequence: CASSLFVNTEAFF. The CDR3 nucleotides read TGTGCCAGCAGTTTATTTGTGAACACTGAAGCTTTCTTT.

This clone has only a few counts. This chain links TRBV7-9 with TRBJ1-4; no clear D gene. The V gene lost 2 bases and the J gene lost 5 bases, with 18 bases spanning the gap. Germline CDR1 and CDR2: SEHNR and FQNEAQ (reference sequence). The CDR3 has 17 residues. The CDR3 spells CASSLPFRAPENEKLFF. CDR3 DNA: TGTGCCAGCAGCTTACCATTCCGGGCCCCCGAGAATGAAAAACTGTTTTTT.

CDR3: CATSRGLRGNEQFF. For the CDR3, the DNA is TGTGCCACCAGCAGGGGACTCAGGGGTAATGAGCAGTTCTTC. The rearrangement links TRBV15 to TRBJ2-1; either TRBD1 or TRBD2 may supply D (6 bases each). V lost 3 bases and J 7 bases, leaving 13 bases between the germline ends. Germline loops: CDR1 LNHNV, CDR2 YYDKDF (reference sequence). This CDR3 is 14 amino acids long.

The rearrangement uses TRBV18 and TRBJ2-1; D is ambiguous. Germline V gene sequence: CDR1 KGHSH, CDR2 LQKENI. This CDR3 contains 13 residues. The V end lost 5 bases, the J end lost 3 bases, and 8 bases lay between the germline ends. DNA of the CDR3: TGTGCCAGCTCAGTCCCGGGCTACAATGAGCAGTTCTTC. This sequence encodes CASSVPGYNEQFF.

The genes are TRBV23-1 and TRBJ2-7; 7 bases are shared with TRBD1. TRBV23-1 is sorted into the ORF group, with uncertain function. V shed 6 bases, J shed 3 bases, and the junction held 5 bases outside the gene matches. The CDR3 has 13 residues. CDR3 region: CASRLGQFYEQYF. Here the CDR3 DNA reads TGCGCCAGCAGACTGGGACAGTTCTACGAGCAGTACTTC.

The count of this clone is one. This chain uses TRBV11-2 with TRBJ2-5, with 7 bases fitting TRBD2. The CDR3 totals 14 residues. Trimming took 7 bases from V and 4 from J; bases not matched to a gene: 9. Germline lookup yields CDR1 SGHAT and CDR2 FQNNGV. Written as DNA, the CDR3 is TGTGCCAGCACCTTTGGGGCTAGCGGAGAGACCCAGTACTTC. Translated: CASTFGASGETQYF.

The rearrangement joins TRBV2 to TRBJ1-6; 9 bases agree with TRBD1. Per germline, CDR1 SNHLY and CDR2 FYNNEI. The V gene end was trimmed by 7 bases and the J gene end by 4 bases; junction bases not matched to a gene: 8. The CDR3 extends over 16 amino acids. CDR3 loop: CASTVDRGAYNSPLHF. The DNA of the CDR3 is TGTGCCAGCACCGTGGACAGGGGTGCATATAATTCACCCCTCCACTTT.

This clone showed up just a few times. This sequence joins TRBV7-2 and TRBJ2-7; D is uncertain. CDR1 is SGHTA, CDR2 FQGNSA, per germline. CDR3 length equals 11 residues. The V gene lost 3 bases and the J gene lost 4 bases, with 4 bases spanning the gap. The CDR3: CASSFLYEQYF. DNA for the CDR3: TGTGCCAGCAGCTTTCTATACGAGCAGTACTTC.

The chain uses TRBV7-9 and TRBJ1-5; D ambiguous. CDR1 and CDR2 from the germline V gene are SEHNR and FQNEAQ (reference sequence). The CDR3 sequence is 13 residues long. V was clipped by 1 base and J by 6 bases, with 7 bases between them. DNA of the CDR3: TGTGCCAGCAGCTTAGGAGCTTTTCAGCCCCAGCATTTT. This sequence encodes CASSLGAFQPQHF.

This chain joins TRBV7-9 and TRBJ1-1, with no clear D. The CDR3 is 11 amino acids. Germline V gene data show CDR1 as SEHNR and CDR2 as FQNEAQ (reference sequence). V was shortened by 1 base and J by 12 bases, with 9 bases between the two germline ends. DNA of the CDR3: TGTGCCAGCAGCTTAGTTTACTCGACTTTCTTT. This gives the protein CASSLVYSTFF.

The chain recombines TRBV29-1 with TRBJ2-1; tentatively, D is TRBD1 or TRBD2 (5 bases each). CDR3 length equals 13 residues. CDR1 and CDR2 (germline): SQVTM, ANQGSEA. The V end lost 7 bases, the J end lost 0 bases, and 10 bases lay between the germline ends. The CDR3 protein is CSARDASYNEQFF. DNA of the CDR3: TGCAGCGCACGGGACGCCTCCTACAATGAGCAGTTCTTC.